The 29 T cell receptor beta chains in this list originate from one sample, sequenced in a study of long-term antiretroviral therapy in people with HIV. immunoSEQ v3.0 was run at survey level. Using immunoSEQ multiplex PCR, the repertoire was profiled, and TCRdb retains in-frame clones only, with some absent. The profile shows 25,000 to 40,000 clones, 87% of them singletons. Sequences were derived from unsorted PBMCs, sampled 1.1 years after starting antiretroviral therapy. These receptors were taken from a man in his late teens or twenties with HIV.

The V and J genes are TRBV14 and TRBJ1-2, with TRBD1 identical over 7 bases. The CDR3 length is 14 residues. V dropped 6 bases and J dropped 1; count of bases not matched to a gene: 5. Germline V gene data show CDR1 as SGHDN and CDR2 as FVKESK. As DNA, the CDR3 is TGTGCCAGCAGTCCGGGACAGATTAACTATGGCTACACCTTC. This sequence encodes CASSPGQINYGYTF.

The V gene is TRBV5-6, the J gene TRBJ2-7; tentative D call: TRBD1 (6 bases). Germline V gene sequence: CDR1 SGHDT, CDR2 YYEEEE. This CDR3 region has 14 residues. Trimming took 2 bases from V and 2 from J, leaving 11 bases between them. CDR3 DNA sequence: TGTGCCAGCAGCTTCAAACAGGGCCCCTACGAGCAGTACTTC. Protein: CASSFKQGPYEQYF.

The genes are TRBV27 and TRBJ2-7; D is undetermined. Deletions cut 4 bases from V and 0 bases from J, with 13 bases between. Germline assignment: CDR1 MNHEY and CDR2 SMNVEV (reference sequence). The CDR3 loop spans 15 amino acids. DNA for the CDR3: TGTGCCAGCAGTTATGATTCGGGCCTCTCCTACGAGCAGTACTTC. Translation gives CASSYDSGLSYEQYF.

J is TRBJ2-2 and V is TRBV5-8; possible D gene TRBD1, 6 bases. Per germline, CDR1 SGHTS and CDR2 YDEGEE. The CDR3 consists of 13 residues. V was clipped by 4 bases and J by 11 bases, with 15 bases between them. The CDR3 DNA is TGTGCCAGCAGCCGGACAGATCCCCTAGAGCTGTTTTTT. Translated, it gives CASSRTDPLELFF.

The chain carries TRBV6-4 and TRBJ2-7, with 9 bases lining up with TRBD1. The J segment lost 4 bases and the V segment lost 2 bases, leaving 18 bases of the junction unmatched. CDR3 length: 19 amino acids. The germline gives CDR1 MRHNA, CDR2 SNTAGT. In DNA form, the CDR3 reads TGTGCCAGCAGTGACGCGGGGGACAGGGATCACACGGAGGGTTACGAGCAGTACTTC. It yields the protein CASSDAGDRDHTEGYEQYF.

This clone has just one count. J is TRBJ1-2 and V is TRBV23-1; D gene uncertain. TRBV23-1 is an ORF for which the function is uncertain. V gave up 4 bases and J gave up 7 bases, with 22 bases separating them. The CDR3 is made up of 16 amino acids. This CDR3 is CASSLNQREKEGGYTF. The CDR3 DNA follows: TGCGCCAGCAGTCTCAATCAGAGGGAAAAGGAGGGTGGCTACACCTTC.

V usage is TRBV19 and J usage is TRBJ2-3, with no clear D. Between the trimmed V and J ends, which lost 3 bases and 6 bases, there was a span of 13 bases. The CDR3 is 14 amino acids. Germline CDR1 and CDR2: LNHDA and SQIVND (reference sequence). This chain's CDR3 is CASSMNDNGDTQYF. CDR3 bases: TGTGCCAGTAGTATGAATGATAACGGCGATACGCAGTATTTT.

The V gene is TRBV30, the J gene TRBJ1-2; maybe TRBD1 (6 bases). This CDR3 is 13 amino acids long. Germline V gene lookup returns CDR1 GTSNPN and CDR2 SVGIG (reference sequence). V lost 5 bases, J lost 4 bases, and 14 bases lay in between. The CDR3 region has the DNA TGTGCCTGGTCTATTGGACAGTTCTATGGCTACACCTTC. The encoded protein is CAWSIGQFYGYTF.

This chain links TRBV30 with TRBJ2-1; D is unresolved. Germline CDR1 is GTSNPN and CDR2 is SVGIG (reference sequence). The CDR3 totals 13 residues. Deletions cut 8 bases from V and 1 base from J, with 12 bases between. CDR3 coding DNA: TGTGCCCTCGTGATAGGGTCCTACAATGAGCAGTTCTTC. Residues: CALVIGSYNEQFF.

The V gene is TRBV19, the J gene TRBJ2-1, with 11 bases identical to TRBD2. The CDR3 loop spans 18 amino acids. Trimming cost V 3 bases and J 1 base; bases outside gene matches: 8. Germline CDR1 reads LNHDA; CDR2 reads SQIVND (reference sequence). The CDR3 coding sequence is TGTGCCAGTAGTATGGGGCTAGCGGGGGGCGGGTCCTACAATGAGCAGTTCTTC. Translated: CASSMGLAGGGSYNEQFF. The variable domain in full, completed from reference TRBV19 and TRBJ2-1, reads DGGITQSPKYLFRKEGQNVTLSCEQNLNHDAMYWYRQDPGQGLRLIYYSQIVNDFQKGDIAEGYSVSREKKESFPLTVTSAQKNPTAFYLCASSMGLAGGGSYNEQFFGPGTRLTVL.

The chain couples TRBV5-4 to TRBJ1-6, with 7 bases aligning to TRBD1. The CDR3 is 15 residues long. Germline loops: CDR1 SGHNT, CDR2 YYREEE (reference sequence). After removal of 3 bases from V and 7 bases from J, the junction contained 7 bases not matched to a gene. The CDR3 protein is CASSSRDSGNSPLHF. The CDR3 DNA is TGTGCCAGCAGCTCCCGGGACAGCGGGAATTCACCCCTCCACTTT.

The V gene is TRBV28, the J gene TRBJ1-1; the D is unclear. The germline V gene encodes CDR1 MDHEN and CDR2 SYDVKM. CDR3 length: 16 amino acids. Trimming removed 3 bases from V and 3 bases from J, with 17 bases in between. The CDR3 DNA is TGTGCCAGCAGTTTTTCCTGGGCCTCACGGGACACTGAAGCTTTCTTT. Amino acids: CASSFSWASRDTEAFF.

The chain has TRBV13 and TRBJ2-5; D may be TRBD2 (6 bases). The CDR3 is 15 residues long. From germline, CDR1 is PRHDT and CDR2 FYEKMQ (reference sequence). Trimming pared 5 bases from V and 4 bases from J, leaving 17 bases between. CDR3 nucleotide sequence: TGTGCCAGCAGCCCATACCATCTAGCGTTAGAGACCCAGTACTTC. Protein sequence: CASSPYHLALETQYF.

This chain uses TRBV7-3 with TRBJ2-1; 11 positions match TRBD2. The length of the CDR3 is 17 residues. With 0 bases clipped from V and 4 bases from J, the junction kept 5 bases outside the gene matches. CDR1 is SGHTA, CDR2 FQGTGA, per germline. This CDR3 reads CASSLTPSGGPYNEQFF. The DNA for the CDR3 is TGTGCCAGCAGCTTAACGCCTAGCGGGGGGCCGTACAATGAGCAGTTCTTC. The whole variable domain, filled in from reference TRBV7-3 and TRBJ2-1, reads GAGVSQTPSNKVTEKGKYVELRCDPISGHTALYWYRQSLGQGPEFLIYFQGTGAADDSGLPNDRFFAVRPEGSVSTLKIQRTERGDSAVYLCASSLTPSGGPYNEQFFGPGTRLTVL.

CDR3 nucleotide sequence: TGTGCCTGGAGTGACGGGACAGGGTGGAACTACGAGCAGTACTTC. Its protein product is CAWSDGTGWNYEQYF. V and J are TRBV30 and TRBJ2-7, with 9 positions matching TRBD1. This CDR3 spans 15 amino acids. CDR1 and CDR2 (germline): GTSNPN, SVGIG (reference sequence). Trimming took 1 base from V and 3 from J; bases not matched to a gene: 7.

V gene TRBV28 combines with J gene TRBJ2-7, with TRBD2 identical over 12 bases. The length of the CDR3 is 16 residues. Germline V CDR1 and CDR2: MDHEN, SYDVKM. The V and J ends lost 4 bases and 0 bases, in that order; junction bases with no gene match: 4. The CDR3 coding sequence is TGTGCCAGCAGTTCTCCGACTAGCGGGAGCTCCTACGAGCAGTACTTC. As protein: CASSSPTSGSSYEQYF.

The chain combines TRBV2 with TRBJ2-2; D is unclear. The CDR3 has 16 residues. Trimming cost V 7 bases and J 1 base, with 16 bases left between them. Looked up from germline, CDR1 is SNHLY and CDR2 is FYNNEI. For the CDR3, the DNA is TGTGCCAGCACCCCCCCATGGGCACAGAACACCGGGGAGCTGTTTTTT. Its translation is CASTPPWAQNTGELFF.

The rearrangement uses TRBV6-5 and TRBJ1-1, with D hard to call. The germline V gene has CDR1 MNHEY and CDR2 SVGAGI. Trimming took off 5 bases at V and 0 bases at J, with 7 bases between the two ends. The CDR3 has 13 residues. CDR3 amino acids: CASSTGMNTEAFF. Written as DNA, the CDR3 is TGTGCCAGCAGTACTGGCATGAACACTGAAGCTTTCTTT.

The chain is built from TRBV30 and TRBJ1-4, with 9 bases lining up with TRBD1. The CDR3 runs 15 residues. Germline CDR1 reads GTSNPN; CDR2 reads SVGIG (reference sequence). V gave up 2 bases and J gave up 7 bases; unmatched junction bases: 8. CDR3: CAWSRQGGGSEKLFF. In nucleotides, the CDR3 is TGTGCCTGGAGTAGACAGGGGGGAGGGAGTGAAAAACTGTTTTTT.

The V call is TRBV2, the J call TRBJ1-1, with D unclear. This CDR3 spans 13 amino acids. V dropped 8 bases and J dropped 0 bases, with 10 bases sitting between them. Germline V lookup: CDR1 SNHLY, CDR2 FYNNEI. CDR3 sequence: CASSQGMNTEAFF. The CDR3, as DNA: TGTGCCAGCTCCCAAGGGATGAACACTGAAGCTTTCTTT.

V and J are TRBV6-1 and TRBJ2-7; D unclear. The germline V gene encodes CDR1 MNHNS and CDR2 SASEGT. The CDR3 length is 15 residues. V shed 1 base and J shed 3 bases, with 13 bases lying between them. CDR3 in amino acids: CASSEGASAVYEQYF. For the CDR3, the DNA is TGTGCCAGCAGTGAAGGGGCTAGTGCAGTCTACGAGCAGTACTTC.

This clone was seen more than once but under ten times. V gene TRBV4-2 combines with J gene TRBJ2-7, with a tentative D call TRBD2 (5 bases). Germline V gives CDR1 LGHNA, CDR2 YNFKEQ. The CDR3 totals 13 residues. The V and J ends lost 4 bases and 0 bases respectively, with 7 bases between them. The CDR3 DNA is TGTGCCAGCAGCCCCGGGAACTCCTACGAGCAGTACTTC. Encoded protein: CASSPGNSYEQYF.

This clone was recorded a few times. The gene calls are TRBV10-1 and TRBJ2-1, with TRBD2 identical over 16 bases. V lost 6 bases to trimming and J lost 8 bases; unmatched junction nucleotides: 7. The CDR3 loop spans 16 amino acids. CDR1 is WNHNN, CDR2 SYGVQD, per germline (reference sequence). This CDR3 is CASRPGLAGGPDEQFF. In nucleotides, the CDR3 is TGCGCCAGCAGACCGGGACTAGCGGGAGGGCCAGATGAGCAGTTCTTC.

J is TRBJ1-1 and V is TRBV30; D gene unclear. V was pared by 0 bases and J by 5 bases, with 13 bases between. Germline V lookup: CDR1 GTSNPN, CDR2 SVGIG (reference sequence). The CDR3 consists of 14 residues. The CDR3 region has the DNA TGTGCCTGGAGTGTAGAGGGAAGTGTAACTGAAGCTTTCTTT. Its translation: CAWSVEGSVTEAFF.

The chain combines TRBV15 with TRBJ2-5; 11 nucleotides match TRBD1. The length of the CDR3 is 14 residues. J was trimmed by 4 bases and V by 9 bases; bases with no gene match: 7. Germline V gives CDR1 LNHNV, CDR2 YYDKDF (reference sequence). CDR3 residues: CATADRGRGETQYF. CDR3 coding DNA: TGTGCCACGGCGGACAGGGGGCGCGGAGAGACCCAGTACTTC.

The chain recombines TRBV7-2 with TRBJ2-7; D possibly matches TRBD1 or TRBD2 (6 bases each). This CDR3 is built from 14 residues. V lost 5 bases and J lost 0, with 11 bases in between. CDR1 is SGHTA, CDR2 FQGNSA, per germline. The CDR3 is CASSRGPSSYEQYF. In DNA, the CDR3 is TGTGCCAGCAGCCGGGGGCCCTCCTCCTACGAGCAGTACTTC. Full variable domain (remainder filled in from reference TRBV7-2 and TRBJ2-7): GAGVSQSPSNKVTEKGKDVELRCDPISGHTALYWYRQSLGQGLEFLIYFQGNSAPDKSGLPSDRFSAERTGGSVSTLTIQRTQQEDSAVYLCASSRGPSSYEQYFGPGTRLTVT.

V is TRBV27 and J is TRBJ1-2; possible D gene TRBD1, 6 bases. Germline values: CDR1 MNHEY, CDR2 SMNVEV (reference sequence). Trimming cost V 4 bases and J 7 bases, with 13 bases left between them. The CDR3 runs 13 residues. The CDR3 spells CASSYNREGGYTF. The CDR3 DNA is TGTGCCAGCAGTTACAACAGGGAAGGTGGCTACACCTTC.

The chain employs TRBV15 and TRBJ2-2; tentatively, D is TRBD1 (5 bases). With 5 bases removed from V and 5 bases from J, the gap between germline ends came to 12 bases. Germline CDR1 and CDR2: LNHNV and YYDKDF (reference sequence). The CDR3 length is 14 residues. Written as DNA, the CDR3 is TGTGCCACCAGCCCCACAGGTGGAACCGGGGAGCTGTTTTTT. Translated, it gives CATSPTGGTGELFF. The complete variable domain, with remaining parts taken from reference TRBV15 and TRBJ2-2, reads DAMVIQNPRYQVTQFGKPVTLSCSQTLNHNVMYWYQQKSSQAPKLLFHYYDKDFNNEADTPDNFQSRRPNTSFCFLDIRSPGLGDTAMYLCATSPTGGTGELFFGEGSRLTVL.

The chain recombines TRBV11-2 with TRBJ1-1; D perhaps matches TRBD1 (6 bases). The germline V gene encodes CDR1 SGHAT and CDR2 FQNNGV. This CDR3 contains 14 residues. V was clipped by 4 bases and J by 2 bases, with 11 bases between them. CDR3 sequence reads: CASSYGQLNTEAFF. In DNA form, the CDR3 reads TGTGCCAGCAGCTACGGACAGCTTAACACTGAAGCTTTCTTT.